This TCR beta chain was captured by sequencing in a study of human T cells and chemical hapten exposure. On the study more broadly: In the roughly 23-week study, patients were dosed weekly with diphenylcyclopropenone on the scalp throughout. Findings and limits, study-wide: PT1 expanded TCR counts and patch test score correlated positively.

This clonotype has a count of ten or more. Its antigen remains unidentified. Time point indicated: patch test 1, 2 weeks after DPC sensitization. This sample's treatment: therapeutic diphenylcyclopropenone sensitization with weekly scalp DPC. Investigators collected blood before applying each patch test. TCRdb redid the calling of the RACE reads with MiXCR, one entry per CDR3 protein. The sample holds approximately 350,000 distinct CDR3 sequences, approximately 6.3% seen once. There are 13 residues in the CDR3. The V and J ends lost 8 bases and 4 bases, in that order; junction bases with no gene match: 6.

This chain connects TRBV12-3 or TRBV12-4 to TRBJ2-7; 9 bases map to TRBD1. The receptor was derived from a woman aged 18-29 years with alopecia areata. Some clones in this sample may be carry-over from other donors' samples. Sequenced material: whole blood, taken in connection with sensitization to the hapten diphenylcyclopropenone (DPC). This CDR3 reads CASRPTGGYEQYF. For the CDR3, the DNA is TGTGCCAGCCGCCCGACAGGGGGATACGAGCAGTACTTC.